Listed below are T cell receptor beta chains from one sample, sequenced in a study of blood T cell repertoires in COVID-19. Sequencing used immunoSEQ multiplex PCR; TCRdb keeps in-frame clones, though not all of them. The profile covers 200,000 or so clones, with about 80% appearing a single time and roughly 6.9% taken by the ten largest. Sample: peripheral blood. All receptors come from a human donor with acute or convalescent COVID-19. The donor label of this sample is uncertain. Both conserved end residues are part of each CDR3. The D gene is left open where the match is weak. Where a row states a size, it is once, few, many or the class of an expanded clone; other rows omit it.

V: TRBV3-1/TRBV3-2; D: NA; size: NA; J: TRBJ1-1; DNA: TGTGCCAGCAGCCTTGATAGCCCAAACACTGAAGCTTTCTTT; CDR3: CASSLDSPNTEAFF
V: TRBV9; D: TRBD2; size: NA; J: TRBJ2-3; DNA: TGTGCCAGCAGCGTAGGTGGTTCTAGCGGTATTAGCACAGATACGCAGTATTTT; CDR3: CASSVGGSSGISTDTQYF
V: TRBV29-1; D: TRBD2; size: once; J: TRBJ2-5; DNA: TGCAGCGTTGAAAGGGGGAGCGGGAGTGAGACCCAGTACTTC; CDR3: CSVERGSGSETQYF
V: TRBV5-1; D: NA; size: NA; J: TRBJ2-2; DNA: TGCGCCAGCAGGAACCAGGCGAACACCGGGGAGCTGTTTTTT; CDR3: CASRNQANTGELFF
V: TRBV7-2; D: NA; size: NA; J: TRBJ1-1; DNA: TGTGCCAGCAGCTTAGTAGGGAACGGGGACACTGAAGCTTTCTTT; CDR3: CASSLVGNGDTEAFF
V: TRBV12-5; D: NA; size: NA; J: TRBJ2-7; DNA: TGTGCTAGTGGTTTGGTACGGGGCAGGGGAACCTACGAGCAGTACTTC; CDR3: CASGLVRGRGTYEQYF
V: TRBV6-4; D: TRBD2; size: NA; J: TRBJ2-2; DNA: TGTGCCAGCAGTGACTCATTAGCGGGAGGGCCCAGCGGGGAGCTGTTTTTT; CDR3: CASSDSLAGGPSGELFF
V: TRBV5-1; D: NA; size: NA; J: TRBJ2-3; DNA: TGCGCCAGCAGCTTGGCCTTGGTGGCCACAGATACGCAGTATTTT; CDR3: CASSLALVATDTQYF
V: TRBV11-2; D: NA; size: NA; J: TRBJ2-3; DNA: TGTGCCAGCAGCTTAGATTCCAGGGGTCGAACAGATACGCAGTATTTT; CDR3: CASSLDSRGRTDTQYF
V: TRBV11-2; D: NA; size: NA; J: TRBJ2-3; DNA: TGTGCCAGCAGCTTTCCCAGGGCCAGCAGAGATACGCAGTATTTT; CDR3: CASSFPRASRDTQYF
V: TRBV4-1; D: TRBD2; size: NA; J: TRBJ2-1; DNA: TGCGCCAGCAGCCTCCTGGGGGGGACCTCAGGTGAGCAGTTCTTC; CDR3: CASSLLGGTSGEQFF
V: TRBV3-1/TRBV3-2; D: TRBD2; size: NA; J: TRBJ2-3; DNA: TGTGCCAGCAGCCAAGGAGGCGGGAGCTGGACAGATACGCAGTATTTT; CDR3: CASSQGGGSWTDTQYF
V: TRBV6-4; D: TRBD2; size: once; J: TRBJ2-2; DNA: TGTGCCAGCAGTGACCGGCTAGCGGGCACTAACACCGGGGAGCTGTTTTTT; CDR3: CASSDRLAGTNTGELFF
V: TRBV4-2; D: TRBD2; size: once; J: TRBJ2-1; DNA: TGTGCCAGCAGCCAGAGACTAGCTACGACTAGCGGCTCCTACAATGAGCAGTTCTTC; CDR3: CASSQRLATTSGSYNEQFF
V: TRBV25-1; D: TRBD1; size: once; J: TRBJ1-2; DNA: TGTGCCAGCAGTGAAGCAGGGGGAGGAAACTATGGCTACACCTTC; CDR3: CASSEAGGGNYGYTF
V: TRBV28; D: NA; size: once; J: TRBJ1-2; DNA: TGTGCCAGCAGTACCCGGACAGCTCTGGGTGGCTACACCTTC; CDR3: CASSTRTALGGYTF
V: TRBV12-3/TRBV12-4; D: TRBD1; size: NA; J: TRBJ2-5; DNA: TGTGCCAGCAGTTTTATCCGACAGGGAGACCAGTACTTC; CDR3: CASSFIRQGDQYF
V: TRBV3-1/TRBV3-2; D: NA; size: once; J: TRBJ1-1; DNA: TGTGCCAGCAGCCCCTGGAAGTCAGCCGGGACTGAAGCTTTCTTT; CDR3: CASSPWKSAGTEAFF
V: TRBV20-1; D: TRBD2; size: once; J: TRBJ2-3; DNA: TGCAGTGCTAGTAGGCGGGAGGGCGCAGATACGCAGTATTTT; CDR3: CSASRREGADTQYF
V: TRBV24-1; D: NA; size: NA; J: TRBJ1-5; DNA: TGTGCCACCAGTGATCCCAGACAGCCTAATCAGCCCCAGCATTTT; CDR3: CATSDPRQPNQPQHF
V: TRBV19; D: TRBD1; size: NA; J: TRBJ2-6; DNA: TGTGCCAGTAGCCCCGGGACAGGGTCGTTAGGGGCCAACGTCCTGACTTTC; CDR3: CASSPGTGSLGANVLTF
V: TRBV30; D: NA; size: NA; J: TRBJ1-5; DNA: TGTGCCTGGAGTAGAGGCGGGGTGAATCAGCCCCAGCATTTT; CDR3: CAWSRGGVNQPQHF
V: TRBV5-1; D: TRBD2; size: NA; J: TRBJ2-7; DNA: TGCGCCAGCAGTTCCATGACTAGCCACGAGCAGTACTTC; CDR3: CASSSMTSHEQYF
V: TRBV5-1; D: TRBD1; size: NA; J: TRBJ1-6; DNA: TGCGCCAGCAGCCGGACAGGGGAGAATTCACCCCTCCACTTT; CDR3: CASSRTGENSPLHF
V: TRBV30; D: TRBD1; size: NA; J: TRBJ1-6; DNA: TGTGCCTGGAGTAAACAGGGGGCGTCCTATAATTCACCCCTCCACTTT; CDR3: CAWSKQGASYNSPLHF
V: TRBV27; D: NA; size: NA; J: TRBJ2-2; DNA: TGTGCCAGCAGTCTGAGCAGGGGTTCCACCGGGGAGCTGTTTTTT; CDR3: CASSLSRGSTGELFF
V: TRBV30; D: TRBD1; size: NA; J: TRBJ1-1; DNA: TGTGCCTGGAGCTTAAGGGACAGGGGCACTGAAGCTTTCTTT; CDR3: CAWSLRDRGTEAFF
V: TRBV7-9; D: TRBD2; size: NA; J: TRBJ2-1; DNA: TGTGCCAGCAGCTTATTATTAGCGGGTCCCCATGAGCAGTTCTTC; CDR3: CASSLLLAGPHEQFF
V: TRBV7-8; D: TRBD1; size: NA; J: TRBJ1-1; DNA: TGTGCCAGCAGCGGGACAGGGGGCATGAACACTGAAGCTTTCTTT; CDR3: CASSGTGGMNTEAFF
V: TRBV7-9; D: TRBD2; size: NA; J: TRBJ2-1; DNA: TGTGCCAGCAAACTAGCGGGAGGGCCGAGCGAGCAGTTCTTC; CDR3: CASKLAGGPSEQFF
V: TRBV18; D: NA; size: NA; J: TRBJ2-7; DNA: TGTGCCAGCTCACAAACGGAAATACTAGCTAGCTTCTACGAGCAGTACTTC; CDR3: CASSQTEILASFYEQYF
V: TRBV10-2; D: TRBD1; size: NA; J: TRBJ1-5; DNA: TGCGCCAGCAGCGCGACAGGGAATCAGCCCCAGCATTTT; CDR3: CASSATGNQPQHF
V: TRBV19; D: TRBD2; size: NA; J: TRBJ2-4; DNA: TGTGCCAGTAGAATGAGGGGGGCTAGCGGGACGATTCAGTACTTC; CDR3: CASRMRGASGTIQYF
V: TRBV7-9; D: NA; size: NA; J: TRBJ2-7; DNA: TGTGCCAGCAGCCCTAGGACGGGATCCTACGAGCAGTACTTC; CDR3: CASSPRTGSYEQYF
V: TRBV27; D: NA; size: NA; J: TRBJ1-1; DNA: TGTGCCAGCAGCCCCCTACCCCAACAGGGAATGAACACTGAAGCTTTCTTT; CDR3: CASSPLPQQGMNTEAFF
V: TRBV18; D: TRBD2; size: NA; J: TRBJ2-2; DNA: TGTGCCAGCTCACAAGGCCCAGCGGGAGGCACCGGGGAGCTGTTTTTT; CDR3: CASSQGPAGGTGELFF
V: TRBV19; D: NA; size: NA; J: TRBJ1-3; DNA: TGTGCCAGTAGTAAGGGGTCTGGAAACACCATATATTTT; CDR3: CASSKGSGNTIYF
V: TRBV5-1; D: NA; size: once; J: TRBJ1-6; DNA: TGCGCCAGCTCACAGGGAATAAATAATTCACCCCTCCACTTT; CDR3: CASSQGINNSPLHF
V: TRBV19; D: TRBD2; size: NA; J: TRBJ2-1; DNA: TGTGCCAGCCGTAGCGGGAGGGCCCCCTACAATGAGCAGTTCTTC; CDR3: CASRSGRAPYNEQFF
V: TRBV6-5; D: NA; size: NA; J: TRBJ1-3; DNA: TGTGCCAGCAGTACCTCCAGGGCAAACACCATATATTTT; CDR3: CASSTSRANTIYF
V: TRBV7-3; D: TRBD2; size: NA; J: TRBJ2-7; DNA: TGTGCCAGCAGCTACCAGACTAGCCTGAGCTCCTACGAGCAGTACTTC; CDR3: CASSYQTSLSSYEQYF
V: TRBV7-2; D: TRBD2; size: few; J: TRBJ2-7; DNA: TGTGCCAGCAGCCGGACTAGCGGGTCCTACGAGCAGTACTTC; CDR3: CASSRTSGSYEQYF